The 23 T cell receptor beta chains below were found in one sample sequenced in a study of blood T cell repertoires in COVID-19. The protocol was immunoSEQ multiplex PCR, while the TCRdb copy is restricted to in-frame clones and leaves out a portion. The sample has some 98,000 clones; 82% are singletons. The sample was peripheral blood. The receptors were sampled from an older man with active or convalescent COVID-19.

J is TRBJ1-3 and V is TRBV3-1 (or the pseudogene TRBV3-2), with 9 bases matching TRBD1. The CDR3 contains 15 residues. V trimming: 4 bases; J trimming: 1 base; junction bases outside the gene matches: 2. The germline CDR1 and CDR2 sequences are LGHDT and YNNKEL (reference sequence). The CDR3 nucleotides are TGTGCCAGCAGCCGACAGGGGGAATCTGGAAACACCATATATTTT. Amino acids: CASSRQGESGNTIYF.

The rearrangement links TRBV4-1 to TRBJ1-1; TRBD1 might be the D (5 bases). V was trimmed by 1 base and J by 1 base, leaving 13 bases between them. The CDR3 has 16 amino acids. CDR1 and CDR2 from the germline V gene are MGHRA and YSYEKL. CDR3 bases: TGCGCCAGCAGCCAAGTAGCAGGGATAGGGAACACTGAAGCTTTCTTT. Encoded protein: CASSQVAGIGNTEAFF.

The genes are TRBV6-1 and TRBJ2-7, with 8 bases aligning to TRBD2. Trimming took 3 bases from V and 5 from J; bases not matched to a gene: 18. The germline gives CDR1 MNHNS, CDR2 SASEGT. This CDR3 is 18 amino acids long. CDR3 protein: CASSDSPAWLAGSHEQYF. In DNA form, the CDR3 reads TGTGCCAGCAGTGATTCTCCTGCCTGGCTAGCGGGCAGCCACGAGCAGTACTTC.

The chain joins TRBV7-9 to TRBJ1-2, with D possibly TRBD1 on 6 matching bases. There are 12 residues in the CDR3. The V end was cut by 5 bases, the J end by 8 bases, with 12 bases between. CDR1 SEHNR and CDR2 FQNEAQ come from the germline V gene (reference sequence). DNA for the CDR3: TGTGCCAGCAGCCCGACAGGAAAAGGCTACACCTTC. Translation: CASSPTGKGYTF.

DNA for the CDR3: TGCGCCAGCAGCTTGGCGGCAGGTTCTGTGATAGCCAAAAACATTCAGTACTTC. Residues: CASSLAAGSVIAKNIQYF. This sequence joins TRBV5-1 and TRBJ2-4; D remains ambiguous. The V end lost 0 bases, the J end lost 0 bases, and 16 bases lay between the germline ends. The CDR3 loop spans 18 amino acids. From germline, CDR1 is SGHRS and CDR2 YFSETQ.

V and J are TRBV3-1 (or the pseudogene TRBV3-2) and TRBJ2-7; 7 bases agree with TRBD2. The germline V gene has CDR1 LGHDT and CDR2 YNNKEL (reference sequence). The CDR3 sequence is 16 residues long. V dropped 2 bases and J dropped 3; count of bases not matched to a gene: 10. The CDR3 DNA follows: TGTGCCAGCAGCCAACACCCTGCGCGGGGGAGCTACGAGCAGTACTTC. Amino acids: CASSQHPARGSYEQYF.

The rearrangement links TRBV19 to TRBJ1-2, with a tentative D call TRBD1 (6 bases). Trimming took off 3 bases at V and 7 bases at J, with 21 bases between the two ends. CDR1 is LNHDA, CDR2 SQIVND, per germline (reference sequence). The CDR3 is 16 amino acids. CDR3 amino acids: CASSITPGQTSSGYTF. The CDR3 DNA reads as TGTGCCAGTAGTATTACCCCGGGACAAACGAGTAGTGGCTACACCTTC.

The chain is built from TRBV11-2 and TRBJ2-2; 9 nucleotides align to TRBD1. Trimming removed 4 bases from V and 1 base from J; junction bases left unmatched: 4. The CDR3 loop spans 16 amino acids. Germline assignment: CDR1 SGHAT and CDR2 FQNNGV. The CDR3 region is CASSSRQGVNTGELFF. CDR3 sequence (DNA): TGTGCCAGCAGCTCCAGACAGGGGGTGAACACCGGGGAGCTGTTTTTT.

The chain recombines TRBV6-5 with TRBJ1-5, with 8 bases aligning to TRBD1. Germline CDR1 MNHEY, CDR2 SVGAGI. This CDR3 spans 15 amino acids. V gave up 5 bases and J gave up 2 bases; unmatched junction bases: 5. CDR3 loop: CASSRQGLGNQPQHF. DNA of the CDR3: TGTGCCAGCAGTAGACAGGGGTTGGGCAATCAGCCCCAGCATTTT.

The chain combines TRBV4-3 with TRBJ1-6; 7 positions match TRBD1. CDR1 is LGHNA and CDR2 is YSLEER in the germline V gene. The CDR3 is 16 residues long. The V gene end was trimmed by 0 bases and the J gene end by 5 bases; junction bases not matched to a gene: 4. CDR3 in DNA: TGCGCCAGCAGCCAAGATGGGACAGCTAATAATTCACCCCTCCACTTT. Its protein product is CASSQDGTANNSPLHF.

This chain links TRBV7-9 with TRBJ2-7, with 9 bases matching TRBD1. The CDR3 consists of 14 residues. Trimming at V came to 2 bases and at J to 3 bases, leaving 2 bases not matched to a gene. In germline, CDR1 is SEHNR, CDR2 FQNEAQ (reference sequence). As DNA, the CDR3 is TGTGCCAGCAGCTTAATGACAGGGGGCTACGAGCAGTACTTC. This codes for CASSLMTGGYEQYF.

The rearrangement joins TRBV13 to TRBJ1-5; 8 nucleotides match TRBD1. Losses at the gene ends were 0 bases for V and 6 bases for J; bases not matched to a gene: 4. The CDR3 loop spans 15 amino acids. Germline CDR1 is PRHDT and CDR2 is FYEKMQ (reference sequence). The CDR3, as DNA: TGTGCCAGCAGCTTAGGACAGGGGGGGTTTCAGCCCCAGCATTTT. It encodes CASSLGQGGFQPQHF. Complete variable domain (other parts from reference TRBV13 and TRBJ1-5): AAGVIQSPRHLIKEKRETATLKCYPIPRHDTVYWYQQGPGQDPQFLISFYEKMQSDKGSIPDRFSAQQFSDYHSELNMSSLELGDSALYFCASSLGQGGFQPQHFGDGTRLSIL.

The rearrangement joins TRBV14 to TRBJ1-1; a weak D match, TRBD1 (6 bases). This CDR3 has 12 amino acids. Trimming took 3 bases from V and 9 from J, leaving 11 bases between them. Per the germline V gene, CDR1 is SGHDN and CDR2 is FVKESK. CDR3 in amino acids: CASSHGTNKAFF. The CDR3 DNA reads TGTGCCAGCAGCCATGGGACAAATAAAGCTTTCTTT.

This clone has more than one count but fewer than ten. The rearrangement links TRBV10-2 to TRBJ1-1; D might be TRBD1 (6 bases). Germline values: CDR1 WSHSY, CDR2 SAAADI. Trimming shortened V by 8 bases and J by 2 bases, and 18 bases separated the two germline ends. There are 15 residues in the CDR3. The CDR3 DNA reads TGCGCCAGCTCCCGACGCGGGGGCACCAACACTGAAGCTTTCTTT. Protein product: CASSRRGGTNTEAFF.

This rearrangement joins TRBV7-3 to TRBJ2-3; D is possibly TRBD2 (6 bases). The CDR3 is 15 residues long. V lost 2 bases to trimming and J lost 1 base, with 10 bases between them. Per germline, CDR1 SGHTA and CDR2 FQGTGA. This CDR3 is CASSLLAERTDTQYF. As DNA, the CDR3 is TGTGCCAGCAGCTTATTAGCGGAGCGCACAGATACGCAGTATTTT.

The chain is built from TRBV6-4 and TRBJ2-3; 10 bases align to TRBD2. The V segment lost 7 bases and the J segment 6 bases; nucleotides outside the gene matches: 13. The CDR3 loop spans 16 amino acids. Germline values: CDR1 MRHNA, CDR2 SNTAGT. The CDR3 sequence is CASNERAGGPRDTQYF. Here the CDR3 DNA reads TGTGCCAGCAATGAGCGAGCGGGGGGGCCGAGGGATACGCAGTATTTT.

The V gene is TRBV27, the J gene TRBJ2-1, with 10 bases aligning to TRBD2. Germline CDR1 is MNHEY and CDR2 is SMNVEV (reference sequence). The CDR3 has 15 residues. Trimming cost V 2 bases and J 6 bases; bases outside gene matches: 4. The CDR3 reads CASSLGSGGTNEQFF. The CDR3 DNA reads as TGTGCCAGCAGTTTAGGTAGCGGGGGGACCAATGAGCAGTTCTTC.

This chain's CDR3 is CASSSPGGSGGATDTQYF. Here the CDR3 DNA reads TGTGCCAGCAGCTCTCCGGGGGGTAGCGGGGGAGCCACAGATACGCAGTATTTT. The rearrangement links TRBV11-3 to TRBJ2-3; TRBD2 agrees at 9 bases. Trimming removed 4 bases from V and 2 bases from J; junction bases left unmatched: 13. CDR3 length: 18 residues. Germline-derived CDR1 and CDR2 are SGHNT and YENEEA.

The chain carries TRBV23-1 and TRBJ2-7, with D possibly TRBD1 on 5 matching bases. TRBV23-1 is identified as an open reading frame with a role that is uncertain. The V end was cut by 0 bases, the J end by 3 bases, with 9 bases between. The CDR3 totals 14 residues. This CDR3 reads CASSQSGPHYEQYF. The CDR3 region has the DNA TGCGCCAGCAGTCAATCGGGGCCCCACTACGAGCAGTACTTC.

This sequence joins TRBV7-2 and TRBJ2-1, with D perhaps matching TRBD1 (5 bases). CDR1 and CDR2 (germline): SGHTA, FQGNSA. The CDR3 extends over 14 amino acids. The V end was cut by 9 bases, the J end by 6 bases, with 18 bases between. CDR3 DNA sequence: TGTGCCAGTAGAACCCCCTCCAGGGTCAATGAGCAGTTCTTC. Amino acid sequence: CASRTPSRVNEQFF.

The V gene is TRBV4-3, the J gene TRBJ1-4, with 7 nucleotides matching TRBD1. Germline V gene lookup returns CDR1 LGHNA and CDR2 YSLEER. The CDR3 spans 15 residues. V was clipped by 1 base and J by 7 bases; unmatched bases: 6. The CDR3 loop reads CASSQGVAGGEKLFF. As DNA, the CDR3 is TGCGCCAGCAGCCAAGGTGTGGCAGGGGGTGAAAAACTGTTTTTT.

This CDR3 reads CASSGTAANYGYTF. CDR3 bases: TGCGCCAGCAGCGGGACTGCGGCTAACTATGGCTACACCTTC. The chain links TRBV5-1 to TRBJ1-2, with a weak D call TRBD1 (5 bases). There are 14 residues in the CDR3. The V gene's germline CDR1 is SGHRS and CDR2 YFSETQ. Trimming removed 4 bases from V and 0 bases from J, with 10 bases in between.

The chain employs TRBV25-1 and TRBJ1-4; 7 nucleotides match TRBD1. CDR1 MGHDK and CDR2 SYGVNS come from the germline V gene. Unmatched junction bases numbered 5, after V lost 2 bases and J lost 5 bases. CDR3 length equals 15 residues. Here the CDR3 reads CASSELRGKNEKLFF. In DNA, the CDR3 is TGTGCCAGCAGTGAACTCAGGGGGAAGAATGAAAAACTGTTTTTT.